These T cell receptor beta chains were read from a single sample in a study of T cell responses to AZD1222 COVID-19 vaccine. TCRdb's copy holds only in-frame clones and misses some; the assay was immunoSEQ multiplex PCR. The sample lists 95,000 or so clones, approximately 90% occurring once. The sequencing used peripheral blood, collected 28 days after the second AZD1222 dose. The source is an adult who received the AZD1222 COVID-19 vaccine. The CDR3 runs from the conserved cysteine through the conserved F or W. A D gene is named only where the DNA matches it firmly. The size field is filled for only some rows; it gives once, few, many or a size class.

J gene,D gene,clone size,V gene,CDR3 DNA,CDR3 protein
TRBJ2-2,.,.,TRBV9,TGTGCCAGCCGACAGGACATGAACACCGGGGAGCTGTTTTTT,CASRQDMNTGELFF
TRBJ1-2,TRBD1,.,TRBV28,TGTGCCAGCAGTTTGCAGGGGGATGGCTACACCTTC,CASSLQGDGYTF
TRBJ2-3,.,.,TRBV15,TGTGCCACCAGCAGAGATCAATGGTGGGCGCAGTATTTT,CATSRDQWWAQYF
TRBJ2-1,TRBD1,once,TRBV5-5,TGTGCCAGCAGCTTGGGACGGACAGGGAAAGACAATGAGCAGTTCTTC,CASSLGRTGKDNEQFF
TRBJ2-5,TRBD2,.,TRBV18,TGTGCCAGTCTGAGCGGGAGTCGTGAGACCCAGTACTTC,CASLSGSRETQYF
TRBJ2-2,.,.,TRBV6-6,TGTGCCAGCAGGGCTAGTGCTACCGGGGAGCTGTTTTTT,CASRASATGELFF
TRBJ1-1,.,.,TRBV15,TGTGCCACCAGCAGAGAGGGGGCTAGGAACACTGAAGCTTTCTTT,CATSREGARNTEAFF
TRBJ1-5,.,.,TRBV28,TGTGCCAGCAGCCTCGATCAGCCCCAGCATTTT,CASSLDQPQHF
TRBJ2-1,TRBD2,.,TRBV6-5,TGTGCCAGCAGCTCCGGGACTAGCGGGATAAATGAGCAGTTCTTC,CASSSGTSGINEQFF
TRBJ1-2,.,once,TRBV5-6,TGTGCCAGCAGCCTTGATAATAGGGTTGGCTACACCTTC,CASSLDNRVGYTF
TRBJ1-6,.,.,TRBV27,TGTGCCAGCAGGCCCCCCAGGGGAAGCGCCACGGGTCAGCCCCTCCACTTT,CASRPPRGSATGQPLHF
TRBJ1-1,.,.,TRBV4-1,TGCGCCAGCAGCCAAGGGTCCCCGGCGAACACTGAAGCTTTCTTT,CASSQGSPANTEAFF
TRBJ2-2,TRBD2,.,TRBV6-2/TRBV6-3,TGTGCCAGCAGCCGACTAGCGCGACACCGGGGAGCTGTTTTT,CASSRLARHRGAVF
TRBJ2-7,TRBD2,few,TRBV14,TGTGCCAGCAGCCAAGGTTCGACTAGCGGGAGAGGCGAGCAGTACTTC,CASSQGSTSGRGEQYF
TRBJ1-1,TRBD1,.,TRBV28,TGTGCCAGCAGCTCAGGACAGGGTGGCACTGAAGCTTTCTTT,CASSSGQGGTEAFF
TRBJ1-5,.,.,TRBV5-4,TGTGCCAGCAGCAAAGGTCCCAGTCTGAGCAATCAGCCCCAGCATTTT,CASSKGPSLSNQPQHF
TRBJ1-2,.,.,TRBV4-3,TGCGCCAGCAGCCAAGAATATCGCGGGCAGGCAGAATTCTATGGCTACACCTTC,CASSQEYRGQAEFYGYTF
TRBJ2-5,TRBD1,.,TRBV11-2,TGTGCCAGCAGCTTAGTTCTCCAGGGGGCGGGAGAGACCCAGTACTTC,CASSLVLQGAGETQYF
TRBJ2-7,.,.,TRBV28,TGTGCCAGCAGTTTAGGAACCTACGAGCAGTACTTC,CASSLGTYEQYF
TRBJ1-1,TRBD1,.,TRBV19,TGTGCCAGTAGTATAAACAGGGGTCAACGGGGTTTGGCTGAAGCTTTCTTT,CASSINRGQRGLAEAFF
TRBJ2-3,.,.,TRBV5-4,TGTGCCAGCAGCTGGGACACAGATACGCAGTATTTT,CASSWDTDTQYF
TRBJ2-5,.,.,TRBV5-4,TGTGCCAGCAGCACTCCGGGACCGCAAGAGACCCAGTACTTC,CASSTPGPQETQYF
TRBJ1-2,.,.,TRBV29-1,TGCAGCGTTGATGCAGGGGAAGGGGGTGGCTACACCTTC,CSVDAGEGGGYTF
TRBJ2-3,.,.,TRBV18,TGTGCCAGCTCACCAATGGAAACAGATACGCAGTATTTT,CASSPMETDTQYF
TRBJ2-2,.,once,TRBV15,TGTGCCACCAGCGTAGGGACCGGGGAGCTGTTTTTT,CATSVGTGELFF
TRBJ2-2,TRBD1,.,TRBV4-1,TGCGCCAGCAGCCCGCCCCGACAGGGGCCCGGGGAGCTGTTTTTT,CASSPPRQGPGELFF
TRBJ2-7,.,few,TRBV19,TGTGCCAGTAGTTTCCGGCCGGACTACGAGCAGTACTTC,CASSFRPDYEQYF